Listed below are T cell receptor beta chains from one sample, sequenced in a study of blood T cell repertoires in COVID-19. The assay was immunoSEQ multiplex PCR, and TCRdb's table has in-frame clones only and misses some. The profile shows some 87,000 clones, roughly 75% of them singletons. Source material: peripheral blood. Receptor source: a man aged 45 to 65 who had recovered from COVID-19. Each CDR3 is given with its conserved first and last residue. D genes are given only for firm matches. Rows give clone size only sometimes, using once, few, many, or a class for an expanded clone.

>TRBJ2-3|TRBV7-9|.|TRBD2
TGTGCCAGCAGCTTAACTAGCGGGGGCACAGATACGCAGTATTTT
CASSLTSGGTDTQYF
>TRBJ2-7|TRBV3-1/TRBV3-2|.|TRBD1
TGTGCCAGCAGCGACCGGGACAGGGAACACGAGCAGTACTTC
CASSDRDREHEQYF
>TRBJ2-2|TRBV5-6|.|.
TGTGCCAGCAGCTTGCGAGGGTTCTCAGGGGAGCTGTTTTTT
CASSLRGFSGELFF
>TRBJ2-7|TRBV5-1|.|TRBD2
TGCGCCAGCAGCTCTGGGGGGACTAGCGGGGTTAGATCCTACGAGCAGTACTTC
CASSSGGTSGVRSYEQYF
>TRBJ2-7|TRBV9|.|TRBD2
TGTGCCAGCAGCGAGAGAGCGGGAGAGATCTACGAGCAGTACTTC
CASSERAGEIYEQYF
>TRBJ1-6|TRBV30|.|.
TGTGCCTGGAGTGTACAAACGTCCCGTAATTCACCCCTCCACTTT
CAWSVQTSRNSPLHF
>TRBJ1-5|TRBV10-3|.|.
TGTGCCATCAGTGAGGGACAGCCTAATCAGCCCCAGCATTTT
CAISEGQPNQPQHF
>TRBJ2-7|TRBV7-9|.|TRBD1
TGTGCCAGCAGCTCCCCGGGACAGGGTGGCTACGAGCAGTACTTC
CASSSPGQGGYEQYF
>TRBJ2-3|TRBV19|many|TRBD2
TGTGCCAGTAGTAGGGGCGGGAGTACAGATACGCAGTATTTT
CASSRGGSTDTQYF
>TRBJ2-5|TRBV7-7|.|.
TGTGCCAGCAGCCCACGGTATCAAGAGACCCAGTACTTC
CASSPRYQETQYF
>TRBJ1-4|TRBV28|.|.
TGTGCCAGCAGTTTGCCAGGGTTTGAAAAACTGTTTTTT
CASSLPGFEKLFF
>TRBJ1-2|TRBV11-2|.|.
TGTGCCAGCAGCGCTACAAGAGGGGGCTACACCTTC
CASSATRGGYTF
>TRBJ1-2|TRBV20-1|few|.
TGCAGTGCAAGACCGGTCTATGGCTACACCTTC
CSARPVYGYTF
>TRBJ1-1|TRBV2|.|.
TGTGCCAGCAGGGACAGCCACAACACTGAAGCTTTCTTT
CASRDSHNTEAFF
>TRBJ2-3|TRBV10-3|.|TRBD1
TGTGCCATCAGTGGACGGACAGGGAGCACAGATACGCAGTATTTT
CAISGRTGSTDTQYF
>TRBJ2-6|TRBV5-5|.|.
TGTGCCAGCAGCTCTGGACCGGGAAATGGGGCCAACGTCCTGACTTTC
CASSSGPGNGANVLTF
>TRBJ1-1|TRBV30|.|TRBD1
TGTGCCTGGAGTAGACAGGGGATGGGGACTGAAGCTTTCTTT
CAWSRQGMGTEAFF
>TRBJ2-1|TRBV10-3|.|.
TGTGCCATCAGTGAGATCGCGGACAATGAGCAGTTCTTC
CAISEIADNEQFF
>TRBJ2-1|TRBV30|once|TRBD2
TGTGCCTGGGTTGATGTTCAGCGGGGGGCCAGGAGCTCCTACAATGAGCAGTTCTTC
CAWVDVQRGARSSYNEQFF
>TRBJ1-5|TRBV7-2|.|.
TGTGCCAGCAGCCTAAGCAATCAGCCCCAGCATTTT
CASSLSNQPQHF
>TRBJ1-4|TRBV27|.|TRBD1
TGTGCCAGCAGTTTTGGGACAGGACGAAAACTGTTTTTT
CASSFGTGRKLFF
>TRBJ1-5|TRBV28|.|.
TGTGCCAGCAGTTTGAAAACCGGGTACAATCAGCCCCAGCATTTT
CASSLKTGYNQPQHF
>TRBJ1-5|TRBV5-6|.|.
TGTGCCAGCAGTCGTTTTCCCGGGACAACTCAGCCCCAGCATTTT
CASSRFPGTTQPQHF
>TRBJ1-5|TRBV7-2|.|.
TGTGCCAGCAGCTCACAGGGCGGTGGGTTTAGCAATCAGCCCCAGCATTTT
CASSSQGGGFSNQPQHF
>TRBJ1-3|TRBV2|.|TRBD1
TGTGCCAGCACCCCGGACAGGTTCTCTGGAAACACCATATATTTT
CASTPDRFSGNTIYF
>TRBJ2-7|TRBV9|.|TRBD1
TGTGCCAGCAGCAAAGACAGGGGCCCCTACGAGCAGTACTTC
CASSKDRGPYEQYF
>TRBJ1-5|TRBV11-2|.|.
TGTGCCAGCAGCTCCCTGGACACTAGCAATCAGCCCCAGCATTTT
CASSSLDTSNQPQHF
>TRBJ1-1|TRBV6-5|.|.
TGTGCCAGCAGGGACAGCCTGAACACTGAAGCTTTCTTT
CASRDSLNTEAFF
>TRBJ1-2|TRBV5-1|.|TRBD1
TGCGCCAGCAGCTTGCGGGGCGGACAGGGGATCGATGGCTACACCTTC
CASSLRGGQGIDGYTF
>TRBJ2-1|TRBV19|once|TRBD1
TGTGCCAGTAGTCAATACGGACAGGGGGATTACAATGAGCAGTTCTTC
CASSQYGQGDYNEQFF
>TRBJ2-1|TRBV5-1|.|.
TGCGCCAGCAGGCGACAGGCCCTTAATACTGGCAATGAGCAGTTCTTC
CASRRQALNTGNEQFF
>TRBJ2-1|TRBV19|.|TRBD2
TGTGCCAGTAGTATAGGTCGGACTAGCGGGGGACCTGGCAATGAGCAGTTCTTC
CASSIGRTSGGPGNEQFF
>TRBJ2-5|TRBV30|.|.
TGTGCCTGGAGTTTTAGCGGTTCGGCGACCCAGTACTTC
CAWSFSGSATQYF
>TRBJ1-1|TRBV7-9|few|TRBD1
TGTGCCAGCAGCCCGGAGACAGGGGGTTACACTGAAGCTTTCTTT
CASSPETGGYTEAFF
>TRBJ2-7|TRBV19|.|.
TGTGCCAGTAGTGCGGGGACCTACGAGCAGTACTTC
CASSAGTYEQYF
>TRBJ1-5|TRBV27|.|.
TGTGCCAGCAGTTTAACAGGGTTTTATCAGCCCCAGCATTTT
CASSLTGFYQPQHF
>TRBJ1-1|TRBV19|.|.
TGTGCCAGTGAAAACAGTGGTACTCTAGCTTTCTTT
CASENSGTLAFF
>TRBJ2-7|TRBV28|.|.
TGTGCCAGCAGCCATGGCGGGCGGAGCGAGCAGTACTTC
CASSHGGRSEQYF
>TRBJ2-7|TRBV18|once|.
TGTGCCAGCTCACCTTTTGGCGAGGACTACGAGCAGTACTTC
CASSPFGEDYEQYF
>TRBJ2-1|TRBV2|.|.
TGTGCCAGCAGTGAAGCGACTGCTCGCTACAATGAGCAGTTCTTC
CASSEATARYNEQFF
>TRBJ2-2|TRBV29-1|.|TRBD2
TGCAGCGTTGATGCTTTAGCGGGAGGCACCTTCCATAACACCGGGGAGCTGTTTTTT
CSVDALAGGTFHNTGELFF
>TRBJ1-5|TRBV7-2|.|TRBD1
TGTGCCAGCAGCTACATGACAGGGGCGTTGCAGCCCCAGCATTTT
CASSYMTGALQPQHF
>TRBJ2-1|TRBV13|few|TRBD1
TGTGCCAGCAGCCTTGGGACAGTTTACAATGAGCAGTTCTTC
CASSLGTVYNEQFF